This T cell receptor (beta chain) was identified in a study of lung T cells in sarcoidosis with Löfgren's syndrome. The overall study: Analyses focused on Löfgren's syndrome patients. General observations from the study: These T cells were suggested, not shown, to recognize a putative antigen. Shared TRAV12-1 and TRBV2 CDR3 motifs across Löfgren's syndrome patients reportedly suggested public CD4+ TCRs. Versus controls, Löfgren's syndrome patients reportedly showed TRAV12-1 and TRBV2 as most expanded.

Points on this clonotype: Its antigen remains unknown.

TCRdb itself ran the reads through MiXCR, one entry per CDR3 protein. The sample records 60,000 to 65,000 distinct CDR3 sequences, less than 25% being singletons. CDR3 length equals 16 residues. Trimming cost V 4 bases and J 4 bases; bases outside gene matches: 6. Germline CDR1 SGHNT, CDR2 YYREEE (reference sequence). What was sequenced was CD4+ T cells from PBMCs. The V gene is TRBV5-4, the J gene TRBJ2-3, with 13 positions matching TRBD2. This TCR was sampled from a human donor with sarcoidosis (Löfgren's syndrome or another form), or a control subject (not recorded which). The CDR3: CASSRRLAGGPDTQYF. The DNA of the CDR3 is TGTGCCAGCAGCCGCCGACTAGCGGGGGGCCCAGATACGCAGTATTTT.